The 6 T cell receptor beta chains reported below all come from one sample, sequenced in a study of PD-1 blockade in mismatch repair-deficient tumors. Measured with immunoSEQ multiplex PCR; TCRdb has only the in-frame clones, and not every one. The table has some 27,000 clones, approximately 84% seen once. The sequencing here drew on PBMCs, taken before pembrolizumab treatment. The origin of the receptors is an adult with mismatch repair-deficient cancer.

The chain links TRBV2 to TRBJ2-5; 10 bases are a match to TRBD2. J was trimmed by 5 bases and V by 8 bases; bases with no gene match: 2. CDR3 length: 12 residues. The V gene's germline CDR1 is SNHLY and CDR2 FYNNEI. The CDR3 DNA follows: TGTGCCAGCCGACTAGCGGGCGAGACCCAGTACTTC. Translated: CASRLAGETQYF.

The chain is built from TRBV10-3 and TRBJ2-1, with a tentative D call TRBD1 (5 bases). Trimming cost V 3 bases and J 9 bases, with 12 bases left between them. Germline CDR1 reads ENHRY; CDR2 reads SYGVKD. The CDR3 is made up of 13 amino acids. The CDR3 spells CAISDVQRGEQFF. Here the CDR3 DNA reads TGTGCCATCAGTGATGTACAAAGGGGTGAGCAGTTCTTC.

This rearrangement joins TRBV9 to TRBJ2-1; perhaps TRBD2 as D (6 bases). Germline V gene lookup returns CDR1 SGDLS and CDR2 YYNGEE. The V end was cut by 0 bases, the J end by 2 bases, with 12 bases between. The CDR3 sequence is 16 residues long. Here the CDR3 DNA reads TGTGCCAGCAGCGTAGAGGCTAGCGCTGCCTACAATGAGCAGTTCTTC. This translates into CASSVEASAAYNEQFF.

The genes are TRBV7-9 and TRBJ1-5, with TRBD1 identical over 10 bases. The CDR3 is 16 amino acids. J gave up 2 bases and V 5 bases, and 6 bases lay outside the gene matches. CDR1 is SEHNR and CDR2 is FQNEAQ in the germline V gene (reference sequence). As DNA, the CDR3 is TGTGCCAGCAGCCGACAGGGGGCTTATGGCAATCAGCCCCAGCATTTT. As protein: CASSRQGAYGNQPQHF.

The V call is TRBV10-3, the J call TRBJ2-1; TRBD1 matches at 8 bases. Germline V gene sequence: CDR1 ENHRY, CDR2 SYGVKD. The CDR3 covers 14 residues. The V segment lost 6 bases and the J segment 5 bases; nucleotides outside the gene matches: 6. The CDR3 sequence: CAISAQGGDNEQFF. Here the CDR3 DNA reads TGTGCCATCAGCGCACAGGGGGGTGACAATGAGCAGTTCTTC.

This chain joins TRBV28 and TRBJ2-3; D call uncertain. The CDR3 is made up of 14 amino acids. V was clipped by 3 bases and J by 3 bases, with 10 bases between them. Germline V gives CDR1 MDHEN, CDR2 SYDVKM. The CDR3 DNA sequence: TGTGCCAGCAGTTTGTCTCTTAGTACAGATACGCAGTATTTT. Protein product: CASSLSLSTDTQYF.